The entry below describes one T cell receptor (beta chain). The target antigen is unknown. Trimming removed 3 bases from V and 0 bases from J, with 5 bases in between. Germline loops: CDR1 MGHRA, CDR2 YSYEKL. The CDR3 contains 13 residues. These data come from a study of OX40 agonist ivuxolimab in advanced cancers. Study summary: Of the patients, three showed partial responses, one with hepatocellular carcinoma and two with cutaneous melanoma. Study-level results: It was also the case that some nonresponders had low normalized T-cell clonal expansion.

Measured with immunoSEQ multiplex PCR; TCRdb has only the in-frame clones, and not every one. The repertoire holds about 51,000 clones, 85% to 90% seen once, with about 3.8% in the top ten. This chain uses TRBV4-1 with TRBJ1-1; D uncertain. The sample in question was CD4+ or CD8+ T cells sorted from blood, obtained in a trial of the OX40 agonist ivuxolimab. The source of this sequence is an adult with an advanced solid tumor such as melanoma, head and neck, liver or kidney cancer. The CDR3 reads CASSQGMNTEAFF. The CDR3 DNA is TGCGCCAGCAGCCAGGGAATGAACACTGAAGCTTTCTTT.